What follows are 2 T cell receptor beta chains derived from one specimen sequenced in a study of graft-versus-host responses after intestinal transplantation. Assay used: immunoSEQ multiplex PCR; TCRdb lists only in-frame clones, some missing. Found here are 45,000 to 60,000 clones, 85% to 95% of them singletons; the top ten hold around 0.23%. No antigen is known for these receptors. Here the sequenced sample was unstimulated CD8+ T cells sorted from spleen or lymph node cells, taken before transplant. These receptors all stem from a human donor who was the organ donor for an intestinal transplant.

The chain has TRBV6-1 and TRBJ2-7; no definite D call. This CDR3 is built from 15 residues. The V gene's germline CDR1 is MNHNS and CDR2 SASEGT. Trimming shortened V by 3 bases and J by 2 bases, and 14 bases separated the two germline ends. In nucleotides, the CDR3 is TGTGCCAGCAGTGACCTGCGCAGTTCGCCCTACGAGCAGTACTTC. Its protein product is CASSDLRSSPYEQYF.

The chain recombines TRBV2 with TRBJ1-1, with TRBD1 matching over 11 bases. The germline CDR1 and CDR2 sequences are SNHLY and FYNNEI. CDR3 size: 14 residues. Trimming at V came to 6 bases and at J to 5 bases, leaving 5 bases not matched to a gene. The CDR3 nucleotides are TGTGCCAGCAGCCCCGGGACAGGGGGTACTGAAGCTTTCTTT. Encoded protein: CASSPGTGGTEAFF.